These 22 T cell receptor beta chains came from one sample sequenced in a study of cytomegalovirus exposure and HLA in healthy donors (dated by TCRdb to about 2017). Libraries were built with the immunoSEQ multiplex PCR assay. For the multiplex PCR, a mixture combining 60 forward primers for TCR Vbeta segments and 13 reverse primers for TCR Jbeta segments was used. Here the immuneACCESS table is served through TCRdb, limited to in-frame sequences with V and J called. Missing clones are a known gap in these copies; in checked studies unresolved V genes cover under half, and the rest lacks a known reason. For this sample the table gives 97,000 or so clones, of which around 60% were detected only once. The leading ten clones occupy over 4% of the sample. Sequences were obtained from PBMCs. The receptors were gathered from a human donor in good health.

This clone was counted a few times. CDR3 in amino acids: CASSPPRGTDTQYF. CDR3 bases: TGTGCCAGCTCACCCCCTAGAGGGACAGATACGCAGTATTTT. The chain carries TRBV18 and TRBJ2-3, with D possibly matching TRBD2 (5 bases). V gave up 3 bases and J gave up 3 bases, with 10 bases separating them. The CDR3 length is 14 residues. In germline, CDR1 is KGHSH, CDR2 LQKENI.

The chain employs TRBV18 and TRBJ2-2; no clear D. This CDR3 region has 15 residues. V was pared by 7 bases and J by 3 bases, with 15 bases between. Germline V gene sequence: CDR1 KGHSH, CDR2 LQKENI. The DNA of the CDR3 is TGTGCCAGCTTCTATACACCGGGTTACACCGGGGAGCTGTTTTTT. Its translation is CASFYTPGYTGELFF.

This chain links TRBV27 with TRBJ1-4; unclear D gene. Germline CDR1 and CDR2: MNHEY and SMNVEV (reference sequence). The CDR3 spans 11 residues. The V end lost 10 bases, the J end lost 8 bases, and 11 bases lay between the germline ends. The CDR3 nucleotides are TGTGCCATCAGGAGGTCCGAAAAACTGTTTTTT. Its translation: CAIRRSEKLFF.

This clone was observed once. V usage is TRBV9 and J usage is TRBJ2-2, with 8 bases that match TRBD1. The germline V gene has CDR1 SGDLS and CDR2 YYNGEE. J gave up 4 bases and V 0 bases, and 2 bases lay outside the gene matches. The CDR3 has 15 residues. The CDR3 region has the DNA TGTGCCAGCAGCGTAGACAGGGGGAGCACCGGGGAGCTGTTTTTT. Translation: CASSVDRGSTGELFF.

The gene calls are TRBV5-1 and TRBJ2-3, with TRBD1 identical over 10 bases. J was trimmed by 7 bases and V by 4 bases; bases with no gene match: 12. Germline CDR1 is SGHRS and CDR2 is YFSETQ. This CDR3 is 16 amino acids long. CDR3 DNA: TGCGCCAGCAGCCGGGGTGCGGGACAGGGGACCTATACGCAGTATTTT. Protein: CASSRGAGQGTYTQYF. Looking up the rest from reference TRBV5-1 and TRBJ2-3 gives the full variable domain: KAGVTQTPRYLIKTRGQQVTLSCSPISGHRSVSWYQQTPGQGLQFLFEYFSETQRNKGNFPGRFSGRQFSNSRSEMNVSTLELGDSALYLCASSRGAGQGTYTQYFGPGTRLTVL.

The rearrangement uses TRBV4-2 and TRBJ1-3, with D possibly matching TRBD1 (5 bases). The V gene lost 0 bases and the J gene lost 4 bases, with 13 bases spanning the gap. CDR1 LGHNA and CDR2 YNFKEQ come from the germline V gene. The CDR3 is made up of 16 amino acids. CDR3 in DNA: TGTGCCAGCAGCCAAGAGATGCGGGGGTTCGGAAACACCATATATTTT. Its translation: CASSQEMRGFGNTIYF.

The chain has TRBV2 and TRBJ1-1; D gene ambiguous. The germline gives CDR1 SNHLY, CDR2 FYNNEI. V was clipped by 3 bases and J by 5 bases, with 13 bases between them. CDR3 length equals 14 residues. The CDR3 region has the DNA TGTGCCAGCAGTGAGAGGCGAGGGAGGACTGAAGCTTTCTTT. Its translation is CASSERRGRTEAFF.

This clone showed up just once. The V call is TRBV2, the J call TRBJ2-7, with D maybe TRBD2 (6 bases). The CDR3 length is 13 residues. Germline V gene lookup returns CDR1 SNHLY and CDR2 FYNNEI. V was shortened by 9 bases and J by 3 bases, with 15 bases between the two germline ends. The CDR3 DNA reads as TGTGCCAGTCTACGGGAGAAGGGCTACGAGCAGTACTTC. This sequence encodes CASLREKGYEQYF.

The chain recombines TRBV5-8 with TRBJ2-1; TRBD1 matches at 7 bases. The V segment lost 6 bases and the J segment 9 bases; nucleotides outside the gene matches: 12. The V gene's germline CDR1 is SGHTS and CDR2 YDEGEE. This CDR3 region has 14 residues. Written as DNA, the CDR3 is TGTGCCAGCACCTCGGGCTACCCAGGGGGTGAGCAGTTCTTC. This codes for CASTSGYPGGEQFF.

The chain couples TRBV4-2 to TRBJ2-1, with D perhaps matching TRBD2 (6 bases). The ends were cut back, 1 base at V and 0 bases at J, with 22 bases in the middle. The CDR3 extends over 20 amino acids. From germline, CDR1 is LGHNA and CDR2 YNFKEQ. The CDR3 DNA is TGTGCCAGCAGCCAAGCACGAGACCGAAGGGACTTGGGCTCCTACAATGAGCAGTTCTTC. As protein: CASSQARDRRDLGSYNEQFF.

This chain connects TRBV29-1 to TRBJ1-4; 8 bases agree with TRBD1. The CDR3 consists of 11 residues. From germline, CDR1 is SQVTM and CDR2 ANQGSEA. The junction had 3 bases not matched to a gene; V was cut back by 7 bases and J by 8 bases. CDR3 sequence reads: CSGGTGEKLFF. Here the CDR3 DNA reads TGCAGCGGTGGGACAGGAGAAAAACTGTTTTTT.

The chain uses TRBV6-5 and TRBJ1-2, with D tentatively TRBD1 (5 bases). The CDR3 covers 14 residues. Looked up from germline, CDR1 is MNHEY and CDR2 is SVGAGI. V lost 0 bases and J lost 5, with 10 bases in between. In nucleotides, the CDR3 is TGTGCCAGCAGTTACTCGAAACGGACATATGGCTACACCTTC. It yields the protein CASSYSKRTYGYTF.

The V gene is TRBV4-1, the J gene TRBJ2-7; 9 bases line up with TRBD1. The CDR3 loop spans 15 amino acids. With 3 bases clipped from V and 1 base from J, the junction kept 4 bases outside the gene matches. Looked up from germline, CDR1 is MGHRA and CDR2 is YSYEKL. The CDR3 DNA is TGCGCCAGCAGCCACAGGACAGGGGCGTCCTACGAGCAGTACTTC. It yields the protein CASSHRTGASYEQYF.

This chain joins TRBV7-9 and TRBJ2-7; 9 bases are a match to TRBD1. The CDR3 sequence is 15 residues long. Germline V lookup: CDR1 SEHNR, CDR2 FQNEAQ (reference sequence). V dropped 5 bases and J dropped 2; count of bases not matched to a gene: 7. CDR3 coding DNA: TGTGCCAGCAGCCATACAGGGGGCCCCCCCTACGAGCAGTACTTC. Encoded protein: CASSHTGGPPYEQYF. Drawing the rest from reference TRBV7-9 and TRBJ2-7, the complete variable domain is DTGVSQNPRHKITKRGQNVTFRCDPISEHNRLYWYRQTLGQGPEFLTYFQNEAQLEKSRLLSDRFSAERPKGSFSTLEIQRTEQGDSAMYLCASSHTGGPPYEQYFGPGTRLTVT.

This chain links TRBV19 with TRBJ1-1; no firm D call. The germline CDR1 and CDR2 sequences are LNHDA and SQIVND (reference sequence). The CDR3 has 13 residues. V lost 3 bases to trimming and J lost 1 base, with 6 bases between them. CDR3 sequence: CASSIGPNTEAFF. The CDR3 DNA follows: TGTGCCAGTAGTATTGGCCCGAACACTGAAGCTTTCTTT.

The chain links TRBV6-1 to TRBJ2-1, with 7 bases identical to TRBD1. The germline V gene has CDR1 MNHNS and CDR2 SASEGT. V shed 5 bases, J shed 9 bases, and the junction held 4 bases outside the gene matches. The CDR3 sequence is 12 residues long. Here the CDR3 reads CASSPQGSEQFF. The CDR3 DNA sequence: TGTGCCAGCAGTCCACAGGGGAGTGAGCAGTTCTTC.

V usage is TRBV9 and J usage is TRBJ2-7; TRBD2 matches at 8 bases. The CDR3 contains 15 residues. The ends lost 0 bases at V and 3 bases at J; junction bases unmatched: 5. Germline lookup yields CDR1 SGDLS and CDR2 YYNGEE. CDR3 loop: CASSVGGSGNYEQYF. CDR3 bases: TGTGCCAGCAGCGTAGGAGGTAGCGGGAACTACGAGCAGTACTTC.

The V and J genes are TRBV4-1 and TRBJ1-3, with D possibly TRBD1 on 5 matching bases. The CDR3 extends over 16 amino acids. The germline V and J ends were trimmed by 5 bases and 0 bases, with 14 bases remaining between them. CDR1 MGHRA and CDR2 YSYEKL come from the germline V gene. CDR3 in DNA: TGCGCCAGCAGCGACCGTGGAGGGGACTCTGGAAACACCATATATTTT. Protein: CASSDRGGDSGNTIYF.

V is TRBV5-4 and J is TRBJ2-2, with D possibly matching TRBD1 (6 bases). CDR1 is SGHNT, CDR2 YYREEE, per germline (reference sequence). Trimming pared 0 bases from V and 4 bases from J, leaving 10 bases between. There are 15 residues in the CDR3. The CDR3 sequence is CASSLVRGFTGELFF. The CDR3 nucleotides are TGTGCCAGCAGCTTGGTTAGGGGGTTCACCGGGGAGCTGTTTTTT.

The V call is TRBV5-1, the J call TRBJ2-1; 8 bases line up with TRBD1. J was trimmed by 1 base and V by 4 bases; bases with no gene match: 10. The V gene's germline CDR1 is SGHRS and CDR2 YFSETQ. This CDR3 is built from 17 residues. The CDR3 loop reads CASSPYRGKRSYNEQFF. The CDR3 coding sequence is TGCGCCAGCAGCCCCTACAGGGGGAAAAGGTCCTACAATGAGCAGTTCTTC.

CDR3 protein: CAWSGAGNEQFF. CDR3 nucleotide sequence: TGTGCCTGGAGTGGAGCGGGAAATGAGCAGTTCTTC. V and J are TRBV30 and TRBJ2-1, with 7 nucleotides matching TRBD2. CDR3 length: 12 amino acids. CDR1 GTSNPN and CDR2 SVGIG come from the germline V gene (reference sequence). The ends lost 1 base at V and 7 bases at J; junction bases unmatched: 1.

The chain employs TRBV18 and TRBJ1-4; D may be TRBD1 (5 bases). The CDR3 is made up of 14 amino acids. Trimming removed 5 bases at V and 3 bases at J, with 10 bases between. Germline-derived CDR1 and CDR2 are KGHSH and LQKENI. DNA of the CDR3: TGTGCCAGCTCAGCAGGGTGGGCTAATGAAAAACTGTTTTTT. Its protein is CASSAGWANEKLFF.